This is a list of T cell receptor beta chains from one sample in a study of shared clonotypes between healthy human individuals. Profiling relied on immunoSEQ multiplex PCR, and the TCRdb table lists in-frame clones only, not all of them. The sample includes about 1,500,000 clones, 95% to 97% of them seen just once. The specimen was naive CD4+ T cells sorted from blood. The receptors originated from a man aged 30-40 years in good health. The CDR3 runs from the conserved cysteine through the conserved F or W. Clone size, where shown, is once, few, many, or a class for clones that have expanded.

TRBV18	.	TRBJ2-1	CASSLPLITGEVFQRSYNEQFF
TRBV15	.	TRBJ1-4	CATSRDVIGWEKLFF
TRBV2	.	TRBJ2-7	CASTLTGGTFYEQYF
TRBV9	.	TRBJ2-3	CASSVQNLGSQYF
TRBV15	once	TRBJ2-1	CATSRVPVNLGQGADEQFF
TRBV6-1	.	TRBJ2-6	CASSEAMGAGGANVLTF
TRBV5-1	.	TRBJ1-2	CASSLGQGVSYGYTF
TRBV5-6	.	TRBJ2-1	CASSLVLYYNEQFF
TRBV18	.	TRBJ1-4	CASSPATGGGEKLFF
TRBV10-3	.	TRBJ2-7	CAISENGAYEQYF
TRBV7-2	.	TRBJ2-7	CASSSQRTISYEQYF